This T cell receptor beta chain was sequenced in a study of blood T cell repertoires in COVID-19. Study details: Sources were T cells, B-cell-depleted T cells, or PBMCs; the material itself was cDNA or gDNA.

Individuals drawn from approximately 26 US areas were roughly 18 to 100 years old. Researchers sorted participants into cohorts using their self-reported clinical history. The length of the CDR3 is 15 residues. CDR1 is MGHRA, CDR2 YSYEKL, per germline. The V end was cut by 4 bases, the J end by 0 bases, with 11 bases between. Some clones are missing from TCRdb's copy, which holds only in-frame ones; the method was immunoSEQ multiplex PCR. The sample lists 380,000 or so clones; about 90% were seen once. The TCR comes from a man aged 30 to 45 who had recovered from COVID-19. Sequencing was carried out using PBMCs or T cells enriched from blood (not recorded which). The chain has TRBV4-1 and TRBJ2-3, with TRBD2 as a possible D gene (6 bases). CDR3 amino acids: CASSPYGGSTDTQYF. CDR3 nucleotides: TGCGCCAGCAGCCCTTACGGGGGTAGCACAGATACGCAGTATTTT.